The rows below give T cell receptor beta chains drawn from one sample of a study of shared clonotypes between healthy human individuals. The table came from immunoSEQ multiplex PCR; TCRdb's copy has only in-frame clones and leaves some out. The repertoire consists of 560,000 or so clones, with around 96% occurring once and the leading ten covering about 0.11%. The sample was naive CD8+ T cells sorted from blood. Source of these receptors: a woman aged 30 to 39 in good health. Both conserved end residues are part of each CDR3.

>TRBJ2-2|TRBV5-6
CASSLPAGVTGELFF
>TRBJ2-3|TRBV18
CASSPRDRTDTQYF
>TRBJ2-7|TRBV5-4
CASSLESGNEQYF
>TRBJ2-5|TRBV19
CASSRHPDRRETQYF
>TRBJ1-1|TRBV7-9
CASSLAATPEAFF
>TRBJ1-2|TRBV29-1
CSASIRDRYGYTF
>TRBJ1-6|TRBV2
CASSEPGVNSPLHF
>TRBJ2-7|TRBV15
CATSRDVDLVDEQYF
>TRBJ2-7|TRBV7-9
CASSPRRSGQGAYEQYF
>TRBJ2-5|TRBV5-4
CASSFPEGETQYF
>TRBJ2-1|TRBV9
CASSVGGGPGNEQFF
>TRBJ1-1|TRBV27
CASSSRENTEAFF
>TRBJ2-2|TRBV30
CAWSDYSGELFF
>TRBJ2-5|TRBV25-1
CASSEFFDKTDSQETQYF
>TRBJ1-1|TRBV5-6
CASTQGQGARKAFF
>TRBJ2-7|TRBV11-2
CASSFSAAPYEQYF
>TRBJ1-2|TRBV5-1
CASSHTKGQGLGGYTF
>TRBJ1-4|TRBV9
CASSTTGLTNEKLFF
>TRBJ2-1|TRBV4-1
CASSHPSGYNEQFF
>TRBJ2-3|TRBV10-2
CASSEGGADTQYF
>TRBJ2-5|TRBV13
CASSSDRTGQETQYF
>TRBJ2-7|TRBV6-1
CASSDPTYEQYF
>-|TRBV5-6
CASSDGDRVGEQYF
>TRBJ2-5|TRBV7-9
CASSLKLAEETQYF
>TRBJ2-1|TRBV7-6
CASSSGLAEQFF
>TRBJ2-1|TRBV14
CASSFGLAPYNEQFF
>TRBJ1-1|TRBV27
CASSLGAQGGWLNTEAFF
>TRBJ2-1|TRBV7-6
CASSPRISGSRHNEQFF
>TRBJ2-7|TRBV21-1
CASSSGHYEQYF
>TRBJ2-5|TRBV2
CASTRQTQETQYF
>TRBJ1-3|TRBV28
CASRTDRVTGNTIYF
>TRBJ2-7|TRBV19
CASSITGQGPNEQYF
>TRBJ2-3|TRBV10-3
CAISDSGTWEDTQYF
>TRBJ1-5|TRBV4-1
CASSQDLARDRQPQHF
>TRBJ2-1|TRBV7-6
CASSFGPGTYNEQFF
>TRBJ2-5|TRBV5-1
CASSLESPREETQYF
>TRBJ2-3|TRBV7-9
CASSDSTEPGDTQYF
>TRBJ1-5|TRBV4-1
CASSLGTEWSNQPQHF
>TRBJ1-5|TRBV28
CASRILVGQNQPQHF
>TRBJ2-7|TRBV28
CASSFFVPPSYEQYF
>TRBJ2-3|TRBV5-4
CASSLAAGAGLTDTQYF
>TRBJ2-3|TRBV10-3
CAISGPEGATDTQYF
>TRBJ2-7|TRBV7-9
CASRSDTYEQYF
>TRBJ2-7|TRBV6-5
CASSYSTGGRSYEQYF
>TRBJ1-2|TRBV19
CASSTMRSSVDYGYTF
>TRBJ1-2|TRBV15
CATSSGRNAGYTF
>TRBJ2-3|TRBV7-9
CASSLSVGKDTQYF
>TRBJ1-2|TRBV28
CASSGSYYGYTF
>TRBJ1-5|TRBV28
CASSPGTGSQPQHF
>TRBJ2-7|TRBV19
CASSPGTAYEQYF
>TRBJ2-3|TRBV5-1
CASSLVDLGTDTQYF
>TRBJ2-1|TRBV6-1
CASSETSGLAIDEQFF
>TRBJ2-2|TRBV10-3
CAIVANTGELFF
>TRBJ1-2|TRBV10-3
CAISESPPAGHYGYTF